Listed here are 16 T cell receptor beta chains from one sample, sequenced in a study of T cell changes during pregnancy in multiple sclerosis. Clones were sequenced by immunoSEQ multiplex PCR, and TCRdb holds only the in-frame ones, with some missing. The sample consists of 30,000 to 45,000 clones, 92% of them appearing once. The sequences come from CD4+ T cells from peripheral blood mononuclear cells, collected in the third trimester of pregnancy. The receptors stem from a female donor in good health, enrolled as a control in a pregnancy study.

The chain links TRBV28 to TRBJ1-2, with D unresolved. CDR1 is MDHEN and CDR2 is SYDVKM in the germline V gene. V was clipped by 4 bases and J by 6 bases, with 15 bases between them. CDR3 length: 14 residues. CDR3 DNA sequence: TGTGCCAGCAGTTCGAGGGCGTTACAAAATGGCTACACCTTC. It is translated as CASSSRALQNGYTF.

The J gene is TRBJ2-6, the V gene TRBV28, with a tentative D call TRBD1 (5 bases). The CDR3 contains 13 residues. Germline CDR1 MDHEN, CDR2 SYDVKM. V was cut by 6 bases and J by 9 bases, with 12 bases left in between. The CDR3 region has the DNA TGTGCCAGCAGCATCGACAGCAGCAACGTCCTGACTTTC. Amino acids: CASSIDSSNVLTF.

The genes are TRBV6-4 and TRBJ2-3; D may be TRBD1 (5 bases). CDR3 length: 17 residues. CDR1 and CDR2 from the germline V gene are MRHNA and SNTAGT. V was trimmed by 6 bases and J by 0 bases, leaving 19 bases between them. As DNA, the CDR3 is TGTGCCAGCAGGACCCGACAGATTACCCCTAGCACAGATACGCAGTATTTT. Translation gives CASRTRQITPSTDTQYF.

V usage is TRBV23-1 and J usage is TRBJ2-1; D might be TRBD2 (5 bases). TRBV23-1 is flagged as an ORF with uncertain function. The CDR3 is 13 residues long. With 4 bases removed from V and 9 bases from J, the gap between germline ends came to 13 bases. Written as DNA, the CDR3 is TGCGCCAGCAGTCTGGGCCTAGGAGGTGAGCAGTTCTTC. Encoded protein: CASSLGLGGEQFF.

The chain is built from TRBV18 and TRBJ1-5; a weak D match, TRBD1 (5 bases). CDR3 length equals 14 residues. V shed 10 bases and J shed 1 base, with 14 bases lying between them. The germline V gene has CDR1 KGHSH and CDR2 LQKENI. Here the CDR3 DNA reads TGTGCCACCCAAGGGGATAGGAGCAATCAGCCCCAGCATTTT. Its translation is CATQGDRSNQPQHF.

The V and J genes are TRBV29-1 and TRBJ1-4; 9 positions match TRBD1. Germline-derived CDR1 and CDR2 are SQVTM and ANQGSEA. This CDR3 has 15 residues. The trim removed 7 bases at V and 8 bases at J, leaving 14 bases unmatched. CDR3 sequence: CSARATGTGREKLFF. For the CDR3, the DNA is TGCAGCGCTAGAGCTACCGGGACAGGGCGAGAAAAACTGTTTTTT.

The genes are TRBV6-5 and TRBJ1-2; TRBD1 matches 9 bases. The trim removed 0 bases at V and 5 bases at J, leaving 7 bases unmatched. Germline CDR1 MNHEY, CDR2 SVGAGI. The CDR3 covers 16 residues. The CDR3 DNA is TGTGCCAGCAGTTACTCGAGGGGGACAGGGATTTATGGCTACACCTTC. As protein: CASSYSRGTGIYGYTF.

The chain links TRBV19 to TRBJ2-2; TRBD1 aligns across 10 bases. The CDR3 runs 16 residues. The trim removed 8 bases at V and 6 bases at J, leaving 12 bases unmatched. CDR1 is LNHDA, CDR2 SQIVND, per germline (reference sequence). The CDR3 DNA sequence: TGTGCCAGTTATTACCGGGACAGGGGACGCGCCGGGGAGCTGTTTTTT. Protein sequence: CASYYRDRGRAGELFF.

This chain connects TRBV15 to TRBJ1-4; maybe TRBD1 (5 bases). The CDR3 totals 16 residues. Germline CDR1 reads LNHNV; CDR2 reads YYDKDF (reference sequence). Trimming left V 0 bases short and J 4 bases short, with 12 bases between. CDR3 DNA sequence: TGTGCCACCAGCAGAGACCTCATCGGGGGTAATGAAAAACTGTTTTTT. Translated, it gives CATSRDLIGGNEKLFF.

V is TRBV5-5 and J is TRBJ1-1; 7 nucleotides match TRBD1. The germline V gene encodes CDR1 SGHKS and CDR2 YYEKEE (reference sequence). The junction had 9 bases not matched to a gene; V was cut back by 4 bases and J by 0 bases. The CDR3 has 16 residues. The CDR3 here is CASSPSTGTVNTEAFF. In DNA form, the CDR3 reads TGTGCCAGCAGCCCGTCAACCGGGACAGTGAACACTGAAGCTTTCTTT.

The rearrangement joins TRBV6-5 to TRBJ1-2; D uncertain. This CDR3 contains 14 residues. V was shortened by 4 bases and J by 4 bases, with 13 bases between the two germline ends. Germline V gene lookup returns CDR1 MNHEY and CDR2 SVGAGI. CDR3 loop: CASSWSLPGYGYTF. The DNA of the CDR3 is TGTGCCAGCAGTTGGAGCCTCCCTGGCTATGGCTACACCTTC.

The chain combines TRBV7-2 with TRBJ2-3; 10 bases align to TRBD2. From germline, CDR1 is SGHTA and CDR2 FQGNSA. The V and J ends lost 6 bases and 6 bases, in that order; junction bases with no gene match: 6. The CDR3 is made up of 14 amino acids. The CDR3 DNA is TGTGCCAGCAGTAGCGGGGGGCACCGGGATACGCAGTATTTT. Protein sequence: CASSSGGHRDTQYF.

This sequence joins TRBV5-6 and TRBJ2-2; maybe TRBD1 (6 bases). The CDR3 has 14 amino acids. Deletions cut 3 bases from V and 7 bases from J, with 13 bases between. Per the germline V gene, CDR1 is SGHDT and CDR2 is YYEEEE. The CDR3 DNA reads TGTGCCAGCAGCTGGGAAACAGGGTTCGGGGAGCTGTTTTTT. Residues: CASSWETGFGELFF.

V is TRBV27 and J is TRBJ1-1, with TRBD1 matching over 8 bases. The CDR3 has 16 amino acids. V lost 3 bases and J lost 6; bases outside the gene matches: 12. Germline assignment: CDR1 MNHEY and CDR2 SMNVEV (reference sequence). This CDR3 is CASSLITHRGKAEAFF. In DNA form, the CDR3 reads TGTGCCAGCAGTTTGATTACTCACAGGGGGAAGGCTGAAGCTTTCTTT.

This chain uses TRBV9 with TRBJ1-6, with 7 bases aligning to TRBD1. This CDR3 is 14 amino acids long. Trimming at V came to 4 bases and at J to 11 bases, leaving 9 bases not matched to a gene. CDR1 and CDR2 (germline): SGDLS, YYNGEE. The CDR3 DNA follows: TGTGCCAGCAGCCCTGACAGGGTATGGGCACCCCTCCACTTT. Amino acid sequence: CASSPDRVWAPLHF.

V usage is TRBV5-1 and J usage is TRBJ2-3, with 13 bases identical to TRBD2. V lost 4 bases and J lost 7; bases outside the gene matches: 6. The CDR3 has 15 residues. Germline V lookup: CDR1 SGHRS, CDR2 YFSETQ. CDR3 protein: CASSPGLAGAYTQYF. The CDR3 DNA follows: TGCGCCAGCAGCCCCGGACTAGCGGGGGCTTATACGCAGTATTTT.